This T cell receptor beta chain was retrieved from a study of cytomegalovirus exposure and HLA in healthy donors. Study-level information: Earlier findings included some 120 million unique TCR beta sequences obtained from about 179 million T cells.

Study outcomes and limitations: TCR beta sequences reportedly predicted the HLA-A and HLA-B alleles of most subjects accurately. It was taken for granted in presence/absence analyses that sequencing depth across donors was roughly uniform.

CDR3 length: 12 amino acids. Trimming cost V 6 bases and J 7 bases; bases outside gene matches: 6. Germline CDR1 and CDR2: MDHEN and SYDVKM. With respect to this clone: Its antigen is undetermined.

The PCR employed 60 Vbeta primers together with 13 Jbeta primers. The method was immunoSEQ multiplex PCR; TCRdb's version includes in-frame clones alone and lacks a portion of them. The table has roughly 110,000 clones, over 60% seen once. V gene TRBV28 combines with J gene TRBJ2-7, with 7 bases identical to TRBD1. The source is a woman younger than 35 in good health and CMV-seropositive. Sequenced sample: PBMCs. The CDR3 here is CASRLGQLEQYF. DNA of the CDR3: TGTGCCAGCAGACTGGGACAGCTAGAGCAGTACTTC.